This TCR beta chain came from a study of glioma-infiltrating T cells after dendritic cell vaccination. Study background: Glioblastoma patients came from Phase I and II dendritic cell vaccination trials. Between about 2003 and 2013, patients got autologous tumor lysate-pulsed dendritic cell vaccines.

In its sample, this clone was seen once. The assay was immunoSEQ multiplex PCR, and TCRdb's table has in-frame clones only and misses some. The sample contains about 67,000 clones, about four fifths of which appear only once. Fresh-frozen tumor tissue and more than two years of survival data were available for all. CDR1 is SGHAT and CDR2 is FQDESV in the germline V gene (reference sequence). The CDR3 loop spans 16 amino acids. Trimming cost V 4 bases and J 4 bases; bases outside gene matches: 11. The sample in question was blood, obtained before dendritic cell vaccination. The receptor was derived from a human donor with glioblastoma. The genes are TRBV11-1 and TRBJ2-3; 7 bases agree with TRBD2. CDR3 in amino acids: CASSYGLGTLPDTQYF. The CDR3 DNA is TGTGCCAGCAGCTACGGACTAGGAACATTGCCAGATACGCAGTATTTT.